This T cell receptor beta chain emerged from a study of OX40 agonist ivuxolimab in advanced cancers. At the level of the whole study: The costimulatory receptor OX40 (CD134) was targeted by ivuxolimab, a fully human IgG2 agonistic monoclonal antibody. Of the approximately 50 dose-escalation patients, hepatocellular carcinoma was present in 19, melanoma in around 15, renal cell carcinoma in 9 and head and neck cancer in 9. Partial responses occurred in three dose-escalation patients, of whom one had hepatocellular carcinoma and two had cutaneous melanoma. Patients were allowed to have had prior anti-PD-1, anti-PD-L1 or anti-CTLA-4 therapy, and 30% to 40% of the dose-escalation patients had previously received checkpoint inhibitors. The paper describes the monotherapy dose-escalation part (N = 52 patients) of the phase I trial of ivuxolimab. Peripheral TCRbeta sequencing aimed to test whether ivuxolimab altered TCR sequence diversity and caused clonal T-cell expansion. The dose-escalation cohort was 80% to 90% male with a mean age of approximately 60 years, ranging from roughly 20 to 80. Intravenous ivuxolimab was administered to patients every 2 weeks at six dose levels: 0.01, 0.1, 0.3, 1.5, 3 and 10 mg/kg. The study at large found these results: Clonal expansion of both CD4+ and CD8+ blood T cells was observed from baseline to week 6 at doses 0.1 to 3.0 mg/kg. In partial responders in the 0.1-3.0 mg/kg groups, normalized peripheral clonal expansion was found to be among the lowest, especially among CD8+ T cells. Low levels of normalized T-cell clonal expansion were also seen in some nonresponding patients. On average, CD8+ T cells showed more expanded clones than CD4+ T cells after ivuxolimab. Which antigens the clonally expanded peripheral T cells were specific for was not determined.

Comment on this clone: Its recognized antigen is unknown. Nothing much larger sits one base from this clone, and base qualities are not available.

The CDR3 numbers 15 residues from cysteine through phenylalanine. Only CDR3 DNA remains: 45 bases, in frame from the first base. V was cut back by 5 bases and J by 3 bases, leaving a gap of 14 bases between them. Per the germline V gene (reference sequence), SEHNR is the CDR1 and FQNEAQ is the CDR2. Patients with a history of autoimmune disease or receiving systemic immunosuppression were excluded from the trial. Peripheral blood for TCR sequencing was collected from all dose cohorts at baseline, on cycle 4 day 1, and on cycle 7 day 1. The samples were drawn from a first-in-human, open-label, multicenter phase I dose-escalation trial of ivuxolimab. The trial enrolled adults with locally advanced or metastatic head and neck squamous cell, hepatocellular, melanoma or renal cell carcinoma. Before TCR sequencing, CD4+ T cells and CD8+ T cells from peripheral blood were sorted into separate populations.

Genomic DNA was isolated from the sorted cells so that the TCRbeta CDR3 region could be sequenced. TCRbeta CDR3 regions were sequenced using the immunoSEQ Assay. As stored in TCRdb, this immuneACCESS dataset retains in-frame rearrangements with V and J assigned. A fraction of the clones does not appear; measured against another copy, unresolved V genes explain less than half of the discrepancy, and the remainder lacks a known reason. Present in this sample are 55,000 to 70,000 clones, 89% of which were seen just once. The ten largest clones represent about 1% of the sample. The source is an adult with an advanced solid tumor such as melanoma, head and neck, liver or kidney cancer. Sequences were derived from CD4+ or CD8+ T cells sorted from blood, sampled in a trial of the OX40 agonist ivuxolimab. This chain joins TRBV7-9 to TRBJ2-1, with TRBD1 as a weak D call on 6 bases. This receptor carries the CDR3 CASSQTGIDYNEQFF. The sequenced DNA is TGTGCCAGCAGCCAAACAGGGATAGACTACAATGAGCAGTTCTTC.